This entry features one T cell receptor beta chain sequence. RNA was extracted from bulk tissue without any cell sorting. The normal lung tissue was taken more than 3 cm from the tumor edge. Trimming took off 4 bases at V and 5 bases at J, with 20 bases between the two ends. This CDR3 has 16 residues. The V gene's germline CDR1 is SGHNT and CDR2 YYREEE (reference sequence). The data originate from a study of tumor and adjacent non-tumor tissue in lung cancer. TCRbeta libraries were built with three rounds of nested PCR, modified from ARM-PCR. TCRdb analysed the multiplex PCR reads with MiXCR anew, one entry per CDR3 protein. This table has 90,000 to 120,000 distinct CDR3 sequences, 55% to 65% appearing once.

The chain is built from TRBV5-4 and TRBJ2-3; the D gene could be TRBD1 or TRBD2 (5 bases each). This receptor was identified in a man aged 30 to 45 with non-small cell lung cancer. Sequenced: distant non-tumor lung tissue. CDR3 nucleotide sequence: TGTGCCAGCAGCGCACCGGGACGAGCAGGGATAGATACGCAGTATTTT. Encoded protein: CASSAPGRAGIDTQYF. The variable domain in full, with the rest retrieved from reference TRBV5-4 and TRBJ2-3, is ETGVTQSPTHLIKTRGQQVTLRCSSQSGHNTVSWYQQALGQGPQFIFQYYREEENGRGNFPPRFSGLQFPNYSSELNVNALELDDSALYLCASSAPGRAGIDTQYFGPGTRLTVL.